The clone carrying this T cell receptor beta chain turned up a few times. The CDR3 length is 15 residues. Trimming took 5 bases from V and 0 from J; bases not matched to a gene: 4. The germline V gene has CDR1 LNHDA and CDR2 SQIVND (reference sequence). These data come from a study of glioma-infiltrating T cells after dendritic cell vaccination. Libraries were prepared by immunoSEQ multiplex PCR; TCRdb keeps only in-frame clonotypes and omits some of them. The repertoire has 65,000 to 90,000 clones, around 80% of them found once; the top ten carry around 2.3%. This sequence was found in a human donor with glioblastoma. J is TRBJ2-7 and V is TRBV19; TRBD1 matches at 10 bases. This material consisted of blood, taken before dendritic cell vaccination. This CDR3 is CASSPTGGPSYEQYF. The CDR3 coding sequence is TGTGCCAGTAGTCCGACAGGGGGCCCCTCCTACGAGCAGTACTTC.